The clone carrying this T cell receptor beta chain appeared a few times. At one boundary the junction diverges from the germline segment, which might be a read error. RNA transcripts provided the source from which TCR beta CDR3 regions were amplified. Initially, a first-round RT-PCR of the TCR CDR3 employed the HTBI primer set. TCRdb analysed the multiplex PCR reads with MiXCR anew, one entry per CDR3 protein. The sample holds just under 750,000 distinct CDR3 sequences, 30% to 40% seen once. This CDR3 has 15 amino acids. From germline, CDR1 is SGHRS and CDR2 YFSETQ. The data were taken from a study of T cells in Graves' hyperthyroidism and ophthalmopathy. Patients with uncontrolled infections, other autoimmune diseases, pregnancy or lactation were excluded.

The receptor's source is a woman aged 40 to 50 with Graves' hyperthyroidism. The sequencing sample was made of blood. The chain carries TRBV5-1 and TRBJ2-2; D is possibly TRBD1 (6 bases). CDR3 coding DNA: TGTGCCAGCAGGGACAACTACAAGGGCACCGGGGAGCTGTTTTTT. It codes for CASRDNYKGTGELFF.